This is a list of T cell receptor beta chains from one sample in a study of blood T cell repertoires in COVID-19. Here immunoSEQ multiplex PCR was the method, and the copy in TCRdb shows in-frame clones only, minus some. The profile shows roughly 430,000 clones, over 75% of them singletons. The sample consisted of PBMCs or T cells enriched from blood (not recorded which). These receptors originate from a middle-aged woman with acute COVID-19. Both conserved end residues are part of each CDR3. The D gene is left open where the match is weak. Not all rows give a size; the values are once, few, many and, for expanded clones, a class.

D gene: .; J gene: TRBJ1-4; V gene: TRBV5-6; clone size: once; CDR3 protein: CASSVAGQGEKLFF; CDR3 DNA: TGTGCCAGCAGCGTAGCGGGACAAGGTGAAAAACTGTTTTTT
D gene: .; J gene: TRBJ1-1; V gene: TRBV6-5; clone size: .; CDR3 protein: CASSSRTAQNTEAFF; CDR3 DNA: TGTGCCAGCAGTTCTCGGACAGCCCAGAACACTGAAGCTTTCTTT
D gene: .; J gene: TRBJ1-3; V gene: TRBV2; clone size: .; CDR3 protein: CASRRDSGNTIYF; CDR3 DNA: TGTGCCAGCAGACGGGACTCTGGAAACACCATATATTTT
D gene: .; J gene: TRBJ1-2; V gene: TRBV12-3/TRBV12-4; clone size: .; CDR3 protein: CASSSGHGYGYTF; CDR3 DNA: TGTGCCAGCAGTTCGGGACACGGCTATGGCTACACCTTC
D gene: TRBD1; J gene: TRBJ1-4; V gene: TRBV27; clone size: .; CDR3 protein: CASSSKKDTGGMNEKLFF; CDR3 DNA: TGTGCCAGCAGTAGCAAGAAAGACACAGGGGGCATGAATGAAAAACTGTTTTTT
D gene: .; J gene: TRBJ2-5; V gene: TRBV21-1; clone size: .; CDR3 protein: CASSKELAGGFQETQYF; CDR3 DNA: TGTGCCAGCAGCAAAGAACTAGCGGGGGGGTTCCAAGAGACCCAGTACTTC
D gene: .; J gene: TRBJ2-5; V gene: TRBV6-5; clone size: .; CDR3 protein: CASSYSNTEETQYF; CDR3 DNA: TGTGCCAGCAGTTACTCGAATACAGAAGAGACCCAGTACTTC
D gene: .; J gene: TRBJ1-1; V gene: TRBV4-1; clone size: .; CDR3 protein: CASSQVAGVTEAFF; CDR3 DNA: TGCGCCAGCAGCCAAGTTGCGGGAGTCACTGAAGCTTTCTTT
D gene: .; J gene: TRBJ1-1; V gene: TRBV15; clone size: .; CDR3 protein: CATSRDRGRAGTEAFF; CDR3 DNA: TGTGCCACCAGCAGAGATAGGGGCAGGGCGGGGACTGAAGCTTTCTTT
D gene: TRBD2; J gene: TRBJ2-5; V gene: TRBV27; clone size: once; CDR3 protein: CASSTRLAGGTQETQYF; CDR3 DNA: TGTGCCAGCAGCACGAGACTAGCGGGGGGGACCCAAGAGACCCAGTACTTC
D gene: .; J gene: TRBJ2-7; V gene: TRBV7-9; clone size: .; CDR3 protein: CASSLGEVPYEQYF; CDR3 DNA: TGTGCCAGCAGCTTAGGAGAGGTCCCCTACGAGCAGTACTTC
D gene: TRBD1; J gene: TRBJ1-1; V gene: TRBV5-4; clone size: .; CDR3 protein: CASSPTGARNTEAFF; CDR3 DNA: TGTGCCAGCAGCCCTACAGGGGCCAGGAACACTGAAGCTTTCTTT
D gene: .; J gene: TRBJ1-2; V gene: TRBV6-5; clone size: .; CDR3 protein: CASTRGRDNHGYTF; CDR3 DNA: TGTGCCAGCACTCGGGGGAGGGACAACCATGGCTACACCTTC
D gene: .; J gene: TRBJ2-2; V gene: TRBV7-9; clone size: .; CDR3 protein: CASRLYGELFF; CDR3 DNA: TGTGCCAGCAGATTATACGGGGAGCTGTTTTTT
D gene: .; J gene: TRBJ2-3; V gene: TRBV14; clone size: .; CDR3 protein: CASSQQGSDTQYF; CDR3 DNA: TGTGCCAGCAGCCAGCAGGGCTCAGATACGCAGTATTTT
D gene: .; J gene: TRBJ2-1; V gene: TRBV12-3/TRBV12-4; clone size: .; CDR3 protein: CASSPSVEQFF; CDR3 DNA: TGTGCCAGCAGTCCAAGCGTTGAGCAGTTCTTC
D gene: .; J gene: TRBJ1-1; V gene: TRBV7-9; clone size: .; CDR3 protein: CASSSLWNTEAFF; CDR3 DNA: TGTGCCAGCAGCTCTCTTTGGAACACTGAAGCTTTCTTT
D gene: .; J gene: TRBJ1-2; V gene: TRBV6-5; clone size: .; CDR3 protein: CASSSSRGHYGYTF; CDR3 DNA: TGTGCCAGCAGTTCCTCCAGGGGCCACTATGGCTACACCTTC
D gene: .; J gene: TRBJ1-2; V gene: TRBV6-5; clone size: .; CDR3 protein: CASSSNGEWYYGYTF; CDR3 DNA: TGTGCCAGCAGTTCCAACGGGGAGTGGTACTATGGCTACACCTTC
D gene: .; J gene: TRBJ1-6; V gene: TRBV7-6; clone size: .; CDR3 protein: CASSLALPGTYNSPLHF; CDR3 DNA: TGTGCCAGCAGCTTAGCTTTACCCGGGACATATAATTCACCCCTCCACTTT
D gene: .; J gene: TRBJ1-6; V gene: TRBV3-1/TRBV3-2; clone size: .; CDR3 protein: CASSPFGQGSPLHF; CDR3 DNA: TGTGCCAGCAGCCCCTTTGGGCAGGGTTCACCCCTCCACTTT
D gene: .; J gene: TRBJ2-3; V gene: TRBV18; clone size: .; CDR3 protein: CASSPPAGQNTDTQYF; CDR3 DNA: TGTGCCAGCTCACCTCCTGCGGGACAGAACACAGATACGCAGTATTTT
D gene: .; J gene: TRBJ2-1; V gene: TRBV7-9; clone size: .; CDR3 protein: CASSPRLNNEQFF; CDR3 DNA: TGTGCCAGCAGCCCCAGGTTGAATAATGAGCAGTTCTTC
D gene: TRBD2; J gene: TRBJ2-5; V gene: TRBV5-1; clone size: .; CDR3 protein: CASRLAGGQETQYF; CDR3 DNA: TGCGCCAGCAGACTAGCGGGGGGGCAAGAGACCCAGTACTTC
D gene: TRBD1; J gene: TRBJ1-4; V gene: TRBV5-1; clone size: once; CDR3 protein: CASSPGQGLYEKLFF; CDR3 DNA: TGCGCCAGCAGCCCCGGACAGGGGTTATATGAAAAACTGTTTTTT
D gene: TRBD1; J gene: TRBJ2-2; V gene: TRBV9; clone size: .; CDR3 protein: CASSAGGAFNTGELFF; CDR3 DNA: TGTGCCAGCAGCGCAGGGGGCGCTTTCAACACCGGGGAGCTGTTTTTT
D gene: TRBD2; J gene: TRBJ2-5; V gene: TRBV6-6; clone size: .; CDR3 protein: CASSPGPPGGTQYF; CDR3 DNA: TGTGCCAGCAGTCCCGGGCCCCCGGGGGGTACCCAGTACTTC
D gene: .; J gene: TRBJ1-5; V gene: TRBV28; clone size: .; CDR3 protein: CASSSNLRVSQPQHF; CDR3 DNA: TGTGCCAGCAGTTCGAACCTCAGGGTTTCTCAGCCCCAGCATTTT
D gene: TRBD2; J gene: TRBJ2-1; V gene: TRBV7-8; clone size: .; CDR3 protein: CASSFASGGYNEQFF; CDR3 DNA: TGTGCCAGCAGCTTTGCTAGCGGGGGCTACAATGAGCAGTTCTTC
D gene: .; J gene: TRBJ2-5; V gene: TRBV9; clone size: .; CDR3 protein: CASSVGVKETQYF; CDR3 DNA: TGTGCCAGCAGCGTCGGGGTAAAAGAGACCCAGTACTTC
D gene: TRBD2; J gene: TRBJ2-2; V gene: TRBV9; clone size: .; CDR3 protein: CASTLSAGGNTGELFF; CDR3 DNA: TGTGCCAGCACCCTATCAGCGGGGGGGAACACCGGGGAGCTGTTTTTT
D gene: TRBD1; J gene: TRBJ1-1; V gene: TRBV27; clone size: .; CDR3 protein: CASRTGGVTEAFF; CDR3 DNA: TGTGCCAGCAGGACAGGGGGCGTGACTGAAGCTTTCTTT
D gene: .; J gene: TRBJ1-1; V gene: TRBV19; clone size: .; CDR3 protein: CASSMPAGDTEAFF; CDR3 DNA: TGTGCCAGTAGTATGCCAGCGGGGGACACTGAAGCTTTCTTT
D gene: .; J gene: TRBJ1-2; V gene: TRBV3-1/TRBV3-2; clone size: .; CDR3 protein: CASCHGGSGYTF; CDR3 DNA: TGTGCCAGCTGCCACGGGGGAAGTGGCTACACCTTC
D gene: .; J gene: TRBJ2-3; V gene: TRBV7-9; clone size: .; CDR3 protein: CASSLIGDTQYF; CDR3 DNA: TGTGCCAGCAGCTTGATCGGTGATACGCAGTATTTT